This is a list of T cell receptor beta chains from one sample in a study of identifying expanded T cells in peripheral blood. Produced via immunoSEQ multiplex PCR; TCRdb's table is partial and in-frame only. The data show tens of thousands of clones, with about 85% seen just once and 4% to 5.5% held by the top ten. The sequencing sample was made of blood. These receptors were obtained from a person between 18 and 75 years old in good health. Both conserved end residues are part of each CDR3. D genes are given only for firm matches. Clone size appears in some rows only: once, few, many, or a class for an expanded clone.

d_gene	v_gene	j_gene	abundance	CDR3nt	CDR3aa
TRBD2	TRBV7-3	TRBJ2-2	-	TGTGCCACCAAACGGGGGGCGAACACCGGGGAGCTGTTTTTT	CATKRGANTGELFF
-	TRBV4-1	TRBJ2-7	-	TGCGCCAGCAGCCAAGAGTTACAGGGCCCTTCCTACGAGCAGTACTTC	CASSQELQGPSYEQYF
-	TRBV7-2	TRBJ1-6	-	TGCGCCAGCAGCCCCACGTCCTCCTCGGCACCCCTCCACTTT	CASSPTSSSAPLHF
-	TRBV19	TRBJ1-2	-	TGTGCCAGTAGTCTAGGGACCCGAATGAACTATGGCTACACCTTC	CASSLGTRMNYGYTF
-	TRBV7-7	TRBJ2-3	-	TGTGCCAGCAGCTTAGTTTCGCGGGGCGGTACGCAGTATTTT	CASSLVSRGGTQYF
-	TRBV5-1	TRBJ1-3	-	TGCGCCAGCAGCTTAGACCAGGGCGCTGGAAACACCATATATTTT	CASSLDQGAGNTIYF
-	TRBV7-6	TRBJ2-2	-	TGTGCCAGCAGCCCGGGTCAGGGGGGAACCGGGGAGCTGTTTTTT	CASSPGQGGTGELFF
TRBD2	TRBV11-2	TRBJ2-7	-	TGTGCCAGCAGCTCACCGACTAGCGGGAACTACGAGCAGTACTTC	CASSSPTSGNYEQYF
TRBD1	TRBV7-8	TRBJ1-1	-	TGTGCCAGCAGACGCGGACAGGTTCGGACTGAAGCTTTCTTT	CASRRGQVRTEAFF
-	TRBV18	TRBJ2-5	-	TGTGCCAGCTCACCATCTTTCGTCAGTCAAGAGACCCAGTACTTC	CASSPSFVSQETQYF
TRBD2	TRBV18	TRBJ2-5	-	TGTGCCAGCTCACCACCGACCAGCGGGGTTCGCCAAGAGACCCAGTACTTC	CASSPPTSGVRQETQYF
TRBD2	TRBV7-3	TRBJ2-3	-	TGTGCCAGCAGCTTAACGTTTAGCGGGGGGGCCCCAGATACGCAGTATTTT	CASSLTFSGGAPDTQYF
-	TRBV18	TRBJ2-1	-	TGTGCCAGCTCACCAGGGGGGGCGGTCAATGAGCAGTTCTTC	CASSPGGAVNEQFF
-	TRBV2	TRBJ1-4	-	TGTGCCAGCAGAACCAACACCTGGGGGATTACCGGGACTAATGAAAAACTGTTTTTT	CASRTNTWGITGTNEKLFF
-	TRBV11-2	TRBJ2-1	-	TGTGCCAGCAGCTTAAGGGCGGGGTCTTACAATGAGCAGTTCTTC	CASSLRAGSYNEQFF
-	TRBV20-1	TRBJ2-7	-	TGCAGTGCCTTAAACCCCTACGAGCAGTACTTC	CSALNPYEQYF
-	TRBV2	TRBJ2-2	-	TGTGCCACCAACACCCCCGGGACAACGAACACCGGGGAGCTGTTTTTT	CATNTPGTTNTGELFF
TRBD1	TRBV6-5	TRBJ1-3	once	TGTGCCAGCAGTCCCACAGGGGTTGGCGGAAACACCATATATTTT	CASSPTGVGGNTIYF
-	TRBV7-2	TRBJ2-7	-	TGTGCCAGCAGCCAGACACGGGACAAAGACTACGAGCAGTACTTC	CASSQTRDKDYEQYF
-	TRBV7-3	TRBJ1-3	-	TGTGCCAGCAAGAACACGGTCCCCTCCTCTGGAAACACCATATATTTT	CASKNTVPSSGNTIYF
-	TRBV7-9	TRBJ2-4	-	TGTGCCAGCAGCCCCTCGGTCATAGCCAAAAACATTCAGTACTTC	CASSPSVIAKNIQYF
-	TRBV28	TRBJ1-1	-	TGTGCCAGCAGTCTTGGTGTCGCTGAAGCTTTCTTT	CASSLGVAEAFF
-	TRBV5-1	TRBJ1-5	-	TGCGCCAGCAGCTTAGAGGTGAATCAGCCCCAGCATTTT	CASSLEVNQPQHF
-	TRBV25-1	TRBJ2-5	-	TGTGCCAGCAGTGATTCAGAGACCCAGTACTTC	CASSDSETQYF
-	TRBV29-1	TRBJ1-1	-	TGCAGCGTTGAGGGGACGGGCACTGAAGCTTTCTTT	CSVEGTGTEAFF
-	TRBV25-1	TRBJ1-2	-	TGTGCCAGCAGTGACGGACAGAGAAAGGGCTACACCTTC	CASSDGQRKGYTF
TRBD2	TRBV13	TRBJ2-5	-	TGTGCCAGCAGCAACTCCGGCTGGCCCGGGGGGGACCATCAAGAGACCCAGTACTTC	CASSNSGWPGGDHQETQYF
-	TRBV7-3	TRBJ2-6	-	TGTGCCAGCAGCGAGCCGGTACGCTTACAAAGTCGGGCCAACGTCCTGACTTTC	CASSEPVRLQSRANVLTF